This TCR beta chain stems from a study of blood T cells in healthy people across ages. This clonotype was detected ten times or more. The CDR3 runs to 15 residues. CDR1 is DFQATT and CDR2 is SNEGSKA in the germline V gene (reference sequence). Between the trimmed V and J ends, which lost 0 bases and 2 bases, there was a span of 12 bases. Using a J-beta primer mix together with a sample-barcoded 5' primer, a second PCR was run for roughly 6 to 12 cycles. There were at least 2.5 million CDR3-containing paired-end reads obtained from each sample. TCRdb redid the calling of the 5' RACE reads with MiXCR, one entry per CDR3 protein. The repertoire holds 1.6 million or so distinct CDR3 sequences, with around 35% as singletons.

The receptor was isolated from a woman aged 30 to 39 in good health. V usage is TRBV20-1 and J usage is TRBJ2-3; possible D gene TRBD2, 5 bases. The source material was blood. The CDR3 region has the DNA TGCAGTGCTAGAGACCTAGCCAGGTACACAGATACGCAGTATTTT. Translated, it gives CSARDLARYTDTQYF.